A single sample is the source of the 14 T cell receptor beta chains below, sequenced in a study of cytomegalovirus exposure and HLA in healthy donors. The PCR made use of 60 Vbeta and 13 Jbeta primers. Some clones are missing from TCRdb's copy, which holds only in-frame ones; the method was immunoSEQ multiplex PCR. The repertoire holds approximately 120,000 clones, with about 76% as singletons. The source material was PBMCs. These receptors were taken from a woman aged 30 to 39 in good health and CMV-seronegative.

This clone appeared a single time. The chain carries TRBV10-2 and TRBJ2-4; D gene unclear. V gave up 2 bases and J gave up 1 base, with 3 bases separating them. In germline, CDR1 is WSHSY, CDR2 SAAADI. CDR3 size: 13 residues. The CDR3 loop reads CASSELAKNIQYF. The DNA of the CDR3 is TGCGCCAGCAGTGAGCTGGCCAAAAACATTCAGTACTTC.

This clone was recorded only once. This rearrangement joins TRBV28 to TRBJ1-5, with D perhaps matching TRBD1 (6 bases). The germline V gene has CDR1 MDHEN and CDR2 SYDVKM. The CDR3 runs 16 residues. V dropped 6 bases and J dropped 4 bases, with 19 bases sitting between them. This CDR3 reads CASRSRDKGRNQPQHF. The CDR3 region has the DNA TGTGCCAGCAGGTCCCGGGACAAGGGACGTAATCAGCCCCAGCATTTT.

The chain combines TRBV27 with TRBJ1-5; 7 positions agree with TRBD1. With V trimmed by 5 bases and J by 0 bases, 16 bases remained unmatched. The CDR3 has 19 residues. Looked up from germline, CDR1 is MNHEY and CDR2 is SMNVEV (reference sequence). The CDR3 sequence is CASSPRPRPTGNSNQPQHF. CDR3 DNA: TGTGCCAGCAGTCCACGACCGCGTCCGACAGGGAATAGCAATCAGCCCCAGCATTTT.

J is TRBJ2-7 and V is TRBV15; D call uncertain. Trimming took off 4 bases at V and 1 base at J, with 8 bases between the two ends. The CDR3 runs to 13 residues. Germline lookup yields CDR1 LNHNV and CDR2 YYDKDF (reference sequence). CDR3 loop: CATSIIRSYEQYF. CDR3 nucleotides: TGTGCCACCAGCATCATCAGATCCTACGAGCAGTACTTC. The whole variable domain, remainder taken from reference TRBV15 and TRBJ2-7, is DAMVIQNPRYQVTQFGKPVTLSCSQTLNHNVMYWYQQKSSQAPKLLFHYYDKDFNNEADTPDNFQSRRPNTSFCFLDIRSPGLGDTAMYLCATSIIRSYEQYFGPGTRLTVT.

The genes are TRBV2 and TRBJ2-5; D is undetermined. Trimming shortened V by 7 bases and J by 5 bases, and 14 bases separated the two germline ends. Germline lookup yields CDR1 SNHLY and CDR2 FYNNEI. The CDR3 extends over 13 amino acids. CDR3 nucleotide sequence: TGTGCCAGCAAGTTTTCAGGTTGGGAGACCCAGTACTTC. Residues: CASKFSGWETQYF.

The V call is TRBV10-3, the J call TRBJ2-2; 10 bases agree with TRBD2. The V segment lost 9 bases and the J segment 6 bases; nucleotides outside the gene matches: 7. The CDR3 has 14 amino acids. The germline V gene has CDR1 ENHRY and CDR2 SYGVKD. The CDR3 DNA reads as TGTGCCATGGGGCTAGCGGGAGTGGCCGGGGAGCTGTTTTTT. Translating gives CAMGLAGVAGELFF.

The chain combines TRBV9 with TRBJ2-1; no definite D call. V was shortened by 4 bases and J by 8 bases, with 16 bases between the two germline ends. The V gene's germline CDR1 is SGDLS and CDR2 YYNGEE. This CDR3 comprises 14 residues. The CDR3 sequence: CASSPLGVLDEQFF. The CDR3 DNA reads TGTGCCAGCAGCCCTCTAGGAGTCCTTGATGAGCAGTTCTTC.

V is TRBV28 and J is TRBJ1-4; D possibly corresponds to TRBD1 (5 bases). V was cut by 8 bases and J by 8 bases, with 9 bases left in between. The CDR3 loop spans 11 amino acids. Looked up from germline, CDR1 is MDHEN and CDR2 is SYDVKM. The CDR3 region has the DNA TGTGCCAGCGATGACAGAGAAAAACTGTTTTTT. As protein: CASDDREKLFF.

In its sample, this clone was seen a few times. This chain connects TRBV20-1 to TRBJ1-2; TRBD1 is a possible D gene (5 bases). Trimming pared 5 bases from V and 4 bases from J, leaving 8 bases between. Germline V gene data show CDR1 as DFQATT and CDR2 as SNEGSKA (reference sequence). The CDR3 is made up of 11 amino acids. The CDR3 reads CSAVGGYGYTF. The CDR3 DNA follows: TGCAGTGCTGTCGGGGGCTATGGCTACACCTTC.

The rearrangement links TRBV6-7 to TRBJ2-5; D may be TRBD2 (6 bases). TRBV6-7 is flagged as an ORF with uncertain function. The CDR3 covers 17 residues. V was pared by 11 bases and J by 0 bases, with 25 bases between. The CDR3 region is CAGYELGTSLYQETQYF. The CDR3 DNA reads as TGTGCCGGATACGAACTCGGGACTTCCCTGTACCAAGAGACCCAGTACTTC.

Here the CDR3 DNA reads TGCGCCAGCAGCCAAGTGGGGGCCACAGCCTACAATGAGCAGTTCTTC. Translation gives CASSQVGATAYNEQFF. The chain links TRBV4-1 to TRBJ2-1, with D tentatively TRBD1 (6 bases). The CDR3 has 16 amino acids. Trimming removed 1 base at V and 2 bases at J, with 12 bases between. Per the germline V gene, CDR1 is MGHRA and CDR2 is YSYEKL.

The chain employs TRBV28 and TRBJ1-1; no clear D. V lost 6 bases and J lost 1, with 18 bases in between. This CDR3 region has 16 residues. Looked up from germline, CDR1 is MDHEN and CDR2 is SYDVKM. The CDR3, as DNA: TGTGCCAGCAGCCCGCCTTCGCGGCGAGGGAACACTGAAGCTTTCTTT. Translation gives CASSPPSRRGNTEAFF.

The rearrangement uses TRBV29-1 and TRBJ1-1, with TRBD1 matching 10 bases. The germline CDR1 and CDR2 sequences are SQVTM and ANQGSEA. This CDR3 contains 13 residues. V lost 4 bases, J lost 3 bases, and 2 bases stayed unmatched. CDR3: CSVGDRGYTEAFF. The CDR3 DNA reads as TGCAGCGTTGGGGACAGGGGTTACACTGAAGCTTTCTTT.

This clone was counted a single time. Here the CDR3 DNA reads TGCAGCGTTCACTCCAGGGGGCCGTGGGAAGCTTTCTTT. Amino acid sequence: CSVHSRGPWEAFF. This sequence joins TRBV29-1 and TRBJ1-1; 8 positions match TRBD1. The CDR3 runs 13 residues. Germline V lookup: CDR1 SQVTM, CDR2 ANQGSEA. The J segment lost 8 bases and the V segment lost 5 bases, leaving 10 bases of the junction unmatched.